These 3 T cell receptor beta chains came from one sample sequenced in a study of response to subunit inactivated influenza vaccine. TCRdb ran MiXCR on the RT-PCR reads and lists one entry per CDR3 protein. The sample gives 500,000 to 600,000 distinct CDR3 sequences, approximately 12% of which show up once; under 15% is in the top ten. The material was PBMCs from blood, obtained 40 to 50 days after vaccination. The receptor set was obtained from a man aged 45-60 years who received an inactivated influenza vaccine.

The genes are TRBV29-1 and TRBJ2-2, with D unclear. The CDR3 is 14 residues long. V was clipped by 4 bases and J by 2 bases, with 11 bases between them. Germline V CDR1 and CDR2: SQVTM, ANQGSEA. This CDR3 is CSVGSALNTGELFF. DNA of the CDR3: TGCAGCGTTGGAAGCGCGCTTAACACCGGGGAGCTGTTTTTT.

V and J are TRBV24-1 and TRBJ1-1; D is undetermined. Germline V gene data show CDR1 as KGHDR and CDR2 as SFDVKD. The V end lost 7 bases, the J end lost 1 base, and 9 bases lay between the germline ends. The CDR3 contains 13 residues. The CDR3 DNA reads TGTGCCACCAGCAAAGGAACGAACACTGAAGCTTTCTTT. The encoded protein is CATSKGTNTEAFF.

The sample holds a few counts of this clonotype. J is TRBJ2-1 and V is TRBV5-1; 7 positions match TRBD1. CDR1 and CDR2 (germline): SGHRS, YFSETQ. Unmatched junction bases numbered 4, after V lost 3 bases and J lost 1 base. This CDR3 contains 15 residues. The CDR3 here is CASSWDRPSYNEQFF. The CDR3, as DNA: TGCGCCAGCAGCTGGGACAGACCTTCCTACAATGAGCAGTTCTTC.